Listed below are T cell receptor beta chains from one sample, sequenced in a study of response to subunit inactivated influenza vaccine. Each CDR3 protein is one row after TCRdb ran MiXCR on the RT-PCR reads. In the table there are some 850,000 distinct CDR3 sequences, around 18% of which are singletons. The sample in question was PBMCs from blood, obtained approximately 5 days after vaccination. These receptor sequences come from a man aged 50 or older who received an inactivated influenza vaccine. Both conserved end residues are part of each CDR3. Some rows mark clone size as missing; the rest say once, few, many or name a class of expanded clone.

V gene	clone size	CDR3 protein
TRBV21-1	NA	CANPQGQDSYEQYF
TRBV20-1	few	CSASPMSSYNEQFF
TRBV28	few	CASSLRTGASTDTQYF
TRBV18	many	CASSPRTPQETQYF
TRBV7-2	few	CASSLASGSAWATQYF
TRBV27	NA	CASSFLGTGELFF
TRBV20-1	few	CSARFLSGEYTDTQYF
TRBV7-9	NA	CASSLGSGVFYEQYF
TRBV27	few	CASSLTLAGGIKYEQYF
TRBV10-1	NA	CASSERRGGGETQYF
TRBV15	few	CATSHLGTANYGYTF
TRBV11-3	NA	CASSPRQGYTQYF
TRBV20-1	NA	CSANTGTTNQPQHF
TRBV5-4	many	CASSPGDQETQYF
TRBV4-2	many	CASSQDHGQAGADTQYF
TRBV12-3/TRBV12-4	few	CASRLRGRPTDTQYF
TRBV20-1	NA	CSAPYYNEQFF
TRBV10-3	NA	CAISLTSGGRTDTQYF
TRBV12-3/TRBV12-4	few	CASSLGGGTAFF
TRBV15	NA	CATSRPGTTKSTDTQYF
TRBV12-3/TRBV12-4	NA	CASSSGQGDFETQYF
TRBV7-2	many	CASEDRTSTDTQYF
TRBV5-1	many	CASSLEWSSKVYTF
TRBV7-9	NA	CASSLTGAPNTEAFF
TRBV20-1	NA	CSASLQGAEAFF
TRBV7-6	NA	CASSPGTGVLRTDTQYF
TRBV12-3/TRBV12-4	few	CASSLGPGAMYEQYF
TRBV20-1	many	CSAQPASGTYQETQYF
TRBV29-1	few	CSVGLAGWSYNEQFF
TRBV10-3	NA	CAISPGLPPYEQYF
TRBV20-1	NA	CSRPGQGVYGYTF
TRBV6-5	NA	CASSYTQGVGTEAFF
TRBV7-9	NA	CASSLATVYNEQFF
TRBV29-1	few	CSVRKWGQVNEQYF
TRBV12-3/TRBV12-4	few	CASSSSYRGGVGEQFF
TRBV12-3/TRBV12-4	NA	CASMWGGQPQHF
TRBV4-3	few	CASSQEGRRETQYF
TRBV4-2	NA	CASSQEQETYEQYF
TRBV9	NA	CASSGYRGTSTDTQYF
TRBV12-3/TRBV12-4	many	CASSLWEGELFF
TRBV5-1	NA	CASSDTSGAHEQYF
TRBV20-1	many	CSAETSGRGGEQFF